This TCR beta chain was retrieved from a study of shared clonotypes between healthy human individuals. Regarding the study as a whole: Clonotype sharing across donors was expected to vary with sequencing depth. Naive subsets, compared against memory subsets, generally had larger estimated richness values.

With regard to this clone: The antigen is unknown.

TCRdb keeps only in-frame clones here, not all; method: immunoSEQ multiplex PCR. The data hold roughly 650,000 clones, with approximately 97% observed a single time. The CDR3 consists of 11 residues. V lost 6 bases and J lost 5, with 8 bases in between. Per the germline V gene, CDR1 is MDHEN and CDR2 is SYDVKM. The study drew all its donors from Caucasian adults living in Nashville, Tennessee. The sequence was collected from a woman younger than 45 in good health. Sequencing was carried out using naive CD4+ T cells sorted from blood. Stated subset: CD45RA+ positively selected. The gene calls are TRBV28 and TRBJ2-7; D remains ambiguous. The CDR3 reads CASRAGHEQYF. For the CDR3, the DNA is TGTGCCAGCAGAGCCGGCCACGAGCAGTACTTC.